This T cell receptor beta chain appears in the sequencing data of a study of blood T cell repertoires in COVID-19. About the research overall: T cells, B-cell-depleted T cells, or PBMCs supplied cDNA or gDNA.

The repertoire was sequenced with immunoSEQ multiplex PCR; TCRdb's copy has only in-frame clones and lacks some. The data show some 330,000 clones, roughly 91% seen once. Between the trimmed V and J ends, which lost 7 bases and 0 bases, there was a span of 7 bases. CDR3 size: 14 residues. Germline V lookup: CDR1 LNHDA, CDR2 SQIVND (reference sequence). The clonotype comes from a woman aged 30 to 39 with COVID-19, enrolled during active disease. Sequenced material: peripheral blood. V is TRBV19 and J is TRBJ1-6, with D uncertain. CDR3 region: CASTRSSYNSPLHF. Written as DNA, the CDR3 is TGTGCCAGTACCCGGAGCTCCTATAATTCACCCCTCCACTTT.